This T cell receptor (beta chain) was sequenced for a study of blood T cell repertoires in COVID-19. The age range of participants was about 18 to 90 years, with residence in under 30 US areas. In assigning cohorts, the study relied on participant-reported clinical history. TCRdb keeps only in-frame clones here, not all; method: immunoSEQ multiplex PCR. The profile shows under 400,000 clones, over 75% of them singletons. The sequenced sample consisted of PBMCs or T cells enriched from blood (not recorded which). The sequence was collected from a man aged 35-49 years in a cohort exposed to, infected with or recovered from COVID-19 (not recorded which).

The CDR3 reads CATRQALNTEAFF. As DNA, the CDR3 is TGTGCCACCCGACAGGCCTTGAACACTGAAGCTTTCTTT. The chain employs TRBV3-1 (or the pseudogene TRBV3-2) and TRBJ1-1; weak D call: TRBD1 (6 bases). The CDR3 runs 13 residues. Deletions cut 10 bases from V and 0 bases from J, with 12 bases between. CDR1 is LGHDT, CDR2 YNNKEL, per germline (reference sequence).